The 9 T cell receptor beta chains below were found in one sample sequenced in a study of shared clonotypes between healthy human individuals (dated by TCRdb to 2020 to 2021). Library preparation employed the immunoSEQ multiplex PCR assay. The source is immuneACCESS, and TCRdb retained only in-frame sequences with V and J called. Part of the clones is not carried over; for the studies checked, unresolved V genes explain less than half of this, and the remainder is unexplained. The sample profile shows some 2,500,000 clones; roughly 93% of them were found once. The ten biggest clones cover around 0.4% of the sample. Source material: naive CD4+ T cells from PBMCs. The label giving this sample's cell subset or site can be read as: CD45RA+ positively selected. The source is a young man in good health. Some clones in this sample may be carry-over from other donors' samples.

V usage is TRBV29-1 and J usage is TRBJ2-1; the match to TRBD2 covers 13 bases. The CDR3 is 19 amino acids. After removal of 0 bases from V and 8 bases from J, the junction contained 16 bases not matched to a gene. Germline assignment: CDR1 SQVTM and CDR2 ANQGSEA. CDR3 DNA sequence: TGCAGCGTTGAAGAACCGGGACTAGCGGGGACGTTGAGAGGATATGAGCAGTTCTTC. Amino acids: CSVEEPGLAGTLRGYEQFF.

This clone has only one observation. The J gene is TRBJ2-2, the V gene TRBV7-8, with TRBD1 as a possible D gene (6 bases). The germline V gene has CDR1 SGHVS and CDR2 FQNEAQ. V was clipped by 9 bases and J by 2 bases, with 13 bases between them. The CDR3 sequence is 14 residues long. CDR3 coding DNA: TGTGCCAGTCACCGGACAGTCAACACCGGGGAGCTGTTTTTT. Its translation is CASHRTVNTGELFF.

This clone was picked up one time. This chain uses TRBV28 with TRBJ2-5, with TRBD1 matching 12 bases. V shed 6 bases, J shed 4 bases, and the junction held 6 bases outside the gene matches. Germline assignment: CDR1 MDHEN and CDR2 SYDVKM. This CDR3 is 15 amino acids long. This CDR3 reads CASSPRDRGRETQYF. The CDR3 DNA follows: TGTGCCAGCAGCCCGAGGGACAGGGGGCGAGAGACCCAGTACTTC.

The chain has TRBV7-3 and TRBJ2-5; the match to TRBD1 covers 12 bases. The germline V gene encodes CDR1 SGHTA and CDR2 FQGTGA. This CDR3 comprises 17 residues. V was pared by 2 bases and J by 4 bases, with 8 bases of the junction left unmatched. The CDR3 sequence: CASSLYGTGGGSETQYF. The DNA of the CDR3 is TGTGCCAGCAGCTTATACGGGACAGGGGGCGGATCAGAGACCCAGTACTTC.

The chain uses TRBV5-1 and TRBJ1-2; 8 bases fit TRBD1. The germline gives CDR1 SGHRS, CDR2 YFSETQ. Losses at the gene ends were 5 bases for V and 7 bases for J; bases not matched to a gene: 4. The CDR3 consists of 12 residues. The CDR3: CASRGDRGGYTF. The CDR3 DNA is TGCGCCAGCAGGGGCGACAGGGGTGGCTACACCTTC.

The chain recombines TRBV7-2 with TRBJ2-1; TRBD2 aligns across 11 bases. CDR3 length equals 16 residues. The J segment lost 2 bases and the V segment lost 3 bases, leaving 3 bases of the junction unmatched. CDR1 is SGHTA and CDR2 is FQGNSA in the germline V gene. In DNA form, the CDR3 reads TGTGCCAGCAGCTTGCGTAGCGGGAGGGCCTACAATGAGCAGTTCTTC. This codes for CASSLRSGRAYNEQFF.

The V and J genes are TRBV19 and TRBJ1-2; maybe TRBD1 (6 bases). V was clipped by 7 bases and J by 0 bases, with 9 bases between them. The germline V gene encodes CDR1 LNHDA and CDR2 SQIVND (reference sequence). This CDR3 comprises 13 residues. CDR3: CASTYRANYGYTF. The CDR3 DNA reads TGTGCCAGTACGTACAGGGCTAACTATGGCTACACCTTC.

The chain has TRBV19 and TRBJ1-5; D possibly corresponds to TRBD1 (6 bases). The germline V gene has CDR1 LNHDA and CDR2 SQIVND (reference sequence). The V and J ends lost 5 bases and 7 bases respectively, with 12 bases between them. The CDR3 length is 13 residues. The CDR3 loop reads CASSAQGRQPQHF. The CDR3 DNA sequence: TGTGCCAGTAGTGCACAGGGACGCCAGCCCCAGCATTTT.

The rearrangement uses TRBV6-5 and TRBJ2-4; 7 nucleotides align to TRBD1. Germline V gene sequence: CDR1 MNHEY, CDR2 SVGAGI. V was pared by 2 bases and J by 6 bases, with 4 bases of the junction left unmatched. The CDR3 extends over 14 amino acids. The CDR3 spells CASSYDRDRNIQYF. The CDR3 DNA reads as TGTGCCAGCAGTTACGACCGGGACAGAAACATTCAGTACTTC.